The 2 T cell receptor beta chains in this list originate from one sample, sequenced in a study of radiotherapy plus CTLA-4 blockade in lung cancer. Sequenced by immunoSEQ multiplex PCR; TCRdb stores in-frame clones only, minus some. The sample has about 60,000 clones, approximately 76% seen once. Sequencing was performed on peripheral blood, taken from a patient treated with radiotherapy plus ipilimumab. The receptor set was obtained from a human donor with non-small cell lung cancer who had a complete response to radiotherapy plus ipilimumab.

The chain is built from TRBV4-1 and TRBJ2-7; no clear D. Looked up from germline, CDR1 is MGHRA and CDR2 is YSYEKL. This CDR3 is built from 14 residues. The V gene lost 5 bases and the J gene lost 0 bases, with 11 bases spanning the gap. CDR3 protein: CASSSPTRSYEQYF. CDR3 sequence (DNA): TGCGCCAGCAGCTCACCGACTCGCTCCTACGAGCAGTACTTC.

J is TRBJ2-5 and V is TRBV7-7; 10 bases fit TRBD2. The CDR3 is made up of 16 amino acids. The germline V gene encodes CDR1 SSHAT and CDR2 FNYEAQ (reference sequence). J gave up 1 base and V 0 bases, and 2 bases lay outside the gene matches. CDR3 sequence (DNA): TGTGCCAGCAGCTTAGCAATAGCGGGGGGCCAAGAGACCCAGTACTTC. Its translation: CASSLAIAGGQETQYF.